This passage covers 16 T cell receptor beta chains from one sample sequenced in a study of OX40 agonist ivuxolimab in advanced cancers. Some clones are missing from TCRdb's copy, which holds only in-frame ones; the method was immunoSEQ multiplex PCR. The sample holds approximately 80,000 clones, roughly nine tenths seen once. Sequencing used CD4+ or CD8+ T cells sorted from blood, obtained in a trial of the OX40 agonist ivuxolimab. All receptors come from an adult with an advanced solid tumor such as melanoma, head and neck, liver or kidney cancer.

The chain uses TRBV5-1 and TRBJ1-6, with a weak D call TRBD1 (6 bases). The CDR3 extends over 18 amino acids. Trimming took 4 bases from V and 3 from J, leaving 20 bases between them. From germline, CDR1 is SGHRS and CDR2 YFSETQ. The CDR3 DNA is TGCGCCAGCAGCCAAGGAGGACAGCCCAGAATCTATAATTCACCCCTCCACTTT. It yields the protein CASSQGGQPRIYNSPLHF.

The chain carries TRBV6-4 and TRBJ2-1, with 12 bases aligning to TRBD2. Germline values: CDR1 MRHNA, CDR2 SNTAGT. The CDR3 sequence is 16 residues long. Trimming took 3 bases from V and 7 from J; bases not matched to a gene: 7. The CDR3 here is CASSEFLAGGRNEQFF. The CDR3 region has the DNA TGTGCCAGCAGTGAATTTCTAGCGGGGGGGCGAAATGAGCAGTTCTTC.

This clone was seen a few times. This sequence joins TRBV28 and TRBJ1-1; no clear D. CDR3 length equals 15 residues. V lost 7 bases, J lost 8 bases, and 23 bases lay in between. Looked up from germline, CDR1 is MDHEN and CDR2 is SYDVKM. The CDR3 is CASTRAGRLRGEAFF. CDR3 in DNA: TGTGCCAGCACGAGGGCAGGACGATTACGCGGCGAAGCTTTCTTT.

The CDR3 protein is CASSSSGRVTDTQYF. The CDR3 DNA reads TGTGCCAGCAGTTCTAGCGGGAGGGTCACAGATACGCAGTATTTT. V gene TRBV28 combines with J gene TRBJ2-3; TRBD2 aligns across 12 bases. The CDR3 runs to 15 residues. Germline CDR1 is MDHEN and CDR2 is SYDVKM. V shed 4 bases and J 2 bases; nucleotides not matched to a gene: 1. The entire variable domain, with the rest obtained from reference TRBV28 and TRBJ2-3, is as follows: DVKVTQSSRYLVKRTGEKVFLECVQDMDHENMFWYRQDPGLGLRLIYFSYDVKMKEKGDIPEGYSVSREKKERFSLILESASTNQTSMYLCASSSSGRVTDTQYFGPGTRLTVL.

This sequence joins TRBV6-5 and TRBJ2-7; tentatively, D is TRBD1 or TRBD2 (6 bases each). Germline lookup yields CDR1 MNHEY and CDR2 SVGAGI. The CDR3 is made up of 15 amino acids. Trimming left V 2 bases short and J 2 bases short, with 13 bases between. CDR3 in amino acids: CASSYEGGAAYEQYF. The CDR3 coding sequence is TGTGCCAGCAGTTACGAGGGGGGCGCAGCCTACGAGCAGTACTTC.

The chain has TRBV28 and TRBJ2-3; the D gene is possibly TRBD1 (8 bases). The germline V gene has CDR1 MDHEN and CDR2 SYDVKM. The CDR3 spans 15 residues. V shed 6 bases and J shed 1 base, with 14 bases lying between them. The CDR3 nucleotides are TGTGCCAGCAGCCTCACAGGGGGGGGCACAGATACGCAGTATTTT. Encoded protein: CASSLTGGGTDTQYF.

The chain links TRBV7-3 to TRBJ2-3; 8 nucleotides agree with TRBD1. Germline CDR1 reads SGHTA; CDR2 reads FQGTGA. V gave up 5 bases and J gave up 6 bases; unmatched junction bases: 7. The CDR3 extends over 14 amino acids. The CDR3 DNA reads TGTGCCAGCAGCCCCAGACAGGGGCTGGATACGCAGTATTTT. The encoded protein is CASSPRQGLDTQYF.

The gene calls are TRBV2 and TRBJ2-7; D is undetermined. Trimming took 7 bases from V and 4 from J, leaving 14 bases between them. Per the germline V gene, CDR1 is SNHLY and CDR2 is FYNNEI. CDR3 size: 13 residues. In nucleotides, the CDR3 is TGTGCCAGCAAGGTGAGGAATCTATACGAGCAGTACTTC. This codes for CASKVRNLYEQYF. The full variable domain, completed using reference TRBV2 and TRBJ2-7, is EPEVTQTPSHQVTQMGQEVILRCVPISNHLYFYWYRQILGQKVEFLVSFYNNEISEKSEIFDDQFSVERPDGSNFTLKIRSTKLEDSAMYFCASKVRNLYEQYFGPGTRLTVT.

J is TRBJ1-5 and V is TRBV29-1; D gene ambiguous. The CDR3 has 14 residues. Germline V gives CDR1 SQVTM, CDR2 ANQGSEA. V lost 7 bases to trimming and J lost 4 bases, with 17 bases between them. This CDR3 is CSAKAGNGNQPQHF. The CDR3 nucleotides are TGCAGCGCAAAGGCGGGGAACGGGAATCAGCCCCAGCATTTT.

The V gene is TRBV11-2, the J gene TRBJ1-2, with TRBD1 matching over 9 bases. This CDR3 has 17 residues. Germline V gene lookup returns CDR1 SGHAT and CDR2 FQNNGV. V trimming: 0 bases; J trimming: 5 bases; junction bases outside the gene matches: 10. The CDR3 reads CASSLDWGQGVEYGYTF. The CDR3 bases are TGTGCCAGCAGCTTAGATTGGGGACAGGGAGTCGAGTATGGCTACACCTTC.

The V and J genes are TRBV11-2 and TRBJ2-7; D perhaps matches TRBD2 (6 bases). The CDR3 runs 14 residues. The V end was cut by 0 bases, the J end by 2 bases, with 8 bases between. The V gene's germline CDR1 is SGHAT and CDR2 FQNNGV. CDR3 region: CASSLDGGAYEQYF. The CDR3 region has the DNA TGTGCCAGCAGCTTAGACGGAGGGGCCTACGAGCAGTACTTC.

The gene calls are TRBV19 and TRBJ2-3, with D possibly matching TRBD1 (5 bases). Germline loops: CDR1 LNHDA, CDR2 SQIVND (reference sequence). Trimming removed 2 bases from V and 2 bases from J, with 11 bases in between. The CDR3 extends over 15 amino acids. The CDR3: CASSIHRSSTDTQYF. DNA of the CDR3: TGTGCCAGTAGTATACACAGGTCCTCCACAGATACGCAGTATTTT.

V is TRBV5-1 and J is TRBJ2-1; D might be TRBD2 (5 bases). CDR1 SGHRS and CDR2 YFSETQ come from the germline V gene. CDR3 size: 13 residues. The V end lost 3 bases, the J end lost 5 bases, and 9 bases lay between the germline ends. The chain's CDR3 is CASSSGYHNEQFF. The DNA of the CDR3 is TGCGCCAGCAGCTCGGGATACCACAATGAGCAGTTCTTC.

This chain joins TRBV14 and TRBJ2-3; D remains unclear. The CDR3 extends over 14 amino acids. V lost 1 base and J 8 bases, leaving 13 bases between the germline ends. Germline V gives CDR1 SGHDN, CDR2 FVKESK. The CDR3 DNA reads as TGTGCCAGCAGCCAAGTCGGAGTTGTTGGTACGCAGTATTTT. This sequence encodes CASSQVGVVGTQYF.

The chain is built from TRBV7-2 and TRBJ2-7; 8 bases are shared with TRBD1. Losses at the gene ends were 7 bases for V and 7 bases for J; bases not matched to a gene: 12. The CDR3 loop spans 14 amino acids. Looked up from germline, CDR1 is SGHTA and CDR2 is FQGNSA. In DNA, the CDR3 is TGTGCCAGCACCCTGACAGGGGTAAACGGGGAGCAGTACTTC. Translation gives CASTLTGVNGEQYF.

In this sample, this clone turned up a few times. This chain uses TRBV4-2 with TRBJ1-5, with a tentative D call TRBD1 (5 bases). CDR1 and CDR2 from the germline V gene are LGHNA and YNFKEQ. This CDR3 contains 15 residues. With 2 bases removed from V and 2 bases from J, the gap between germline ends came to 10 bases. The CDR3 DNA reads as TGTGCCAGCAGCCAATCGGGGGATGGCAATCAGCCCCAGCATTTT. It is translated as CASSQSGDGNQPQHF.